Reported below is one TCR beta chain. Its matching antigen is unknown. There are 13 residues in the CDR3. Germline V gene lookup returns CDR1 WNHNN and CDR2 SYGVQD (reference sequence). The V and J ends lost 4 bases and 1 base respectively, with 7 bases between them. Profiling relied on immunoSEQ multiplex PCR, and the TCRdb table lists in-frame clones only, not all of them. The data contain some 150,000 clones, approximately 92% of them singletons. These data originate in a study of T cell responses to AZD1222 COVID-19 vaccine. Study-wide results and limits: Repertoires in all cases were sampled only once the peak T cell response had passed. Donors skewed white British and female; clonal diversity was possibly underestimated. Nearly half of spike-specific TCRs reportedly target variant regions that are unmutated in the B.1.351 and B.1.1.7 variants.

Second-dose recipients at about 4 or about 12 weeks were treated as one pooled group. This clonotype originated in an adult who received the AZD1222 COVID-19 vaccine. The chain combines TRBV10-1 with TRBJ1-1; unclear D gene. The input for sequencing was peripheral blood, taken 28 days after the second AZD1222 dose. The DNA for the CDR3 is TGCGCCAGCAGTGTTGGCAGGAACACTGAAGCTTTCTTT. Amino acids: CASSVGRNTEAFF.